The rows below give T cell receptor beta chains drawn from one sample of a study of cytomegalovirus exposure and HLA in healthy donors. Some clones are missing from TCRdb's copy, which holds only in-frame ones; the method was immunoSEQ multiplex PCR. The sample contains 120,000 to 150,000 clones, roughly 86% of which appear only once. Sequencing was performed on PBMCs. Source of these receptors: a woman in her twenties or thirties in good health and CMV-seronegative. CDR3s include the opening cysteine and the closing phenylalanine or tryptophan. The order of the fields is clone size, V gene, D gene, J gene, CDR3 protein, CDR3 DNA. A D gene is named only where the DNA matches it firmly. Part of the rows lack a size; the others show once, few, many or a class for expanded clones.

-	TRBV29-1	TRBD1	TRBJ2-5	CSVEDYGRGREETQYF	TGCAGCGTTGAAGATTACGGCAGGGGGCGCGAAGAGACCCAGTACTTC
-	TRBV4-1	-	TRBJ2-3	CASSPDPRVQDTQYF	TGCGCCAGCAGCCCCGATCCCCGCGTGCAAGATACGCAGTATTTT
-	TRBV29-1	-	TRBJ2-3	CSVDLGGPTKLTDTQYF	TGCAGCGTCGACCTGGGAGGCCCGACAAAGCTCACAGATACGCAGTATTTT
few	TRBV5-6	-	TRBJ1-3	CASAYGNTIYF	TGTGCCAGCGCGTATGGAAACACCATATATTTT
-	TRBV30	-	TRBJ2-5	CASEGGYQETQYF	TGTGCCTCGGAGGGGGGGTACCAAGAGACCCAGTACTTC
-	TRBV19	TRBD1	TRBJ1-5	CASSSSRQGIGNQPQHF	TGTGCCAGTAGTTCTAGCCGACAGGGTATCGGCAATCAGCCCCAGCATTTT
-	TRBV7-8	-	TRBJ2-7	CASRTGTSYEQYF	TGTGCCAGCAGAACCGGGACAAGCTACGAGCAGTACTTC
-	TRBV1	-	TRBJ2-1	CTSSQDPSCSSYNEQFF	TGCACCAGCAGCCAAGATCCTTCCTGTTCCTCCTACAATGAGCAGTTCTTC
-	TRBV5-1	TRBD2	TRBJ2-3	CASSLESGGADTQYF	TGCGCCAGCAGCTTGGAATCGGGGGGTGCAGATACGCAGTATTTT
few	TRBV7-9	-	TRBJ2-7	CASSLYYEQYF	TGTGCCAGCAGCTTATACTACGAGCAGTACTTC
-	TRBV5-1	TRBD1	TRBJ2-3	CASSWDREGTDTQYF	TGCGCCAGCAGCTGGGACAGGGAGGGCACAGATACGCAGTATTTT
-	TRBV15	-	TRBJ2-7	CATSKPEDSYEQYF	TGTGCCACCAGCAAACCGGAGGACTCGTACGAGCAGTACTTC
-	TRBV6-1	TRBD1	TRBJ1-2	CASLFRTGDFGYTF	TGTGCCAGCCTGTTTAGAACAGGGGATTTTGGCTACACCTTC
-	TRBV6-1	TRBD2	TRBJ2-5	CASSAGGSAGTQYF	TGTGCCAGCAGTGCCGGGGGGTCGGCAGGGACCCAGTACTTC
-	TRBV27	TRBD1	TRBJ1-5	CASSFTPPDRGSQPQHF	TGTGCCAGCAGTTTTACTCCCCCGGACAGGGGTAGTCAGCCCCAGCATTTT
few	TRBV5-6	-	TRBJ2-7	CASRRGATLAGEQYF	TGTGCCAGCAGGCGGGGTGCCACCCTGGCGGGCGAGCAGTACTTC
once	TRBV5-6	-	TRBJ2-2	CASRLRGGMYTGELFF	TGTGCCAGCAGATTGAGGGGGGGCATGTACACCGGGGAGCTGTTTTTT
once	TRBV9	-	TRBJ2-1	CASSVALEGVNEQFF	TGTGCCAGCAGCGTAGCCTTAGAGGGGGTCAATGAGCAGTTCTTC
-	TRBV7-9	-	TRBJ2-2	CASSLGDWTDNTGELFF	TGTGCCAGCAGCTTAGGTGATTGGACAGACAACACCGGGGAGCTGTTTTTT
-	TRBV7-2	-	TRBJ2-7	CASSLDWSSYEQYF	TGTGCCAGCAGCTTAGATTGGAGCTCCTACGAGCAGTACTTC